This TCR beta chain was found in a study of T cells in Graves' hyperthyroidism and ophthalmopathy. The study's findings and limits: Model-based prediction identified ophthalmopathy a median approximately 6.2 months prior to its onset.

When ophthalmopathy did not progress within 18 months, Graves' hyperthyroidism was considered stable. The patients, who ranged from 18 to 65 in age, presented with newly diagnosed hyperthyroidism lasting under 2 months. Diagnosis relied on clinical symptoms, serum thyroxine and TRAb, thyroid ultrasound and orbital computed tomography. Researchers took RNA transcripts and amplified the TCR beta CDR3 regions from them. A set of HTBI primers served as the primers for a first-round RT-PCR of the TCR CDR3. TCRdb reprocessed the multiplex PCR reads with MiXCR, giving one entry per CDR3 protein. The sample lists 300,000 to 400,000 distinct CDR3 sequences, roughly 21% occurring once. Trimming cost V 0 bases and J 0 bases, with 3 bases left between them. The germline CDR1 and CDR2 sequences are SEHNR and FQNEAQ (reference sequence). This CDR3 is built from 15 residues. This clonotype was counted ten times or more. Its antigen is as yet unknown.

The specimen was blood. The origin of this receptor is a woman aged 50 to 65 with Graves' hyperthyroidism. The chain is built from TRBV7-9 and TRBJ2-6; D uncertain. The CDR3 loop is CASSLAVSGANVLTF. DNA for the CDR3: TGTGCCAGCAGCTTAGCCGTCTCTGGGGCCAACGTCCTGACTTTC.